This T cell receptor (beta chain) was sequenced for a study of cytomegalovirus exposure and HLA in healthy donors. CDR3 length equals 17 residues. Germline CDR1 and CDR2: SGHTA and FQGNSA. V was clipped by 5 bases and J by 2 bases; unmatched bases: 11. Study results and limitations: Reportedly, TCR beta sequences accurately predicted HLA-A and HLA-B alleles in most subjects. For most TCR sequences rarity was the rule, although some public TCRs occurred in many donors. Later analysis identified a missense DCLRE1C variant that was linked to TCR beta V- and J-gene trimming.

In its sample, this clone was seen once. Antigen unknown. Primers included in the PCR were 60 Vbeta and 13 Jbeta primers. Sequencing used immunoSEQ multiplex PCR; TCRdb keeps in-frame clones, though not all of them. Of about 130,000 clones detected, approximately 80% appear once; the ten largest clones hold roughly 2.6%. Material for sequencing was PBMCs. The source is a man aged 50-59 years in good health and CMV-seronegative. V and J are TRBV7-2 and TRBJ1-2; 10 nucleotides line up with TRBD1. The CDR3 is CASSHARLGQGNYGYTF. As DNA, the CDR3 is TGTGCCAGCAGCCACGCACGACTGGGACAGGGGAACTATGGCTACACCTTC.